One sample yielded the 29 T cell receptor beta chains listed below, sequenced in a study of shared clonotypes between healthy human individuals. Sequencing was performed with immunoSEQ multiplex PCR; in TCRdb, only in-frame clones are kept and a portion is missing. This sample has approximately 2.4 million clones; nearly 97% occur once, and the top ten carry around 0.13%. The specimen sequenced was naive CD4+ T cells sorted from blood. Subset described: CD45RA+ positively selected. The source is a man between 18 and 35 years old in good health.

The chain is built from TRBV9 and TRBJ2-7; 9 nucleotides align to TRBD1. The CDR3 is 16 amino acids. Germline V gives CDR1 SGDLS, CDR2 YYNGEE. V shed 4 bases, J shed 2 bases, and the junction held 10 bases outside the gene matches. The CDR3 spells CASSPQQGAQAYEQYF. The CDR3 nucleotides read TGTGCCAGCAGCCCACAACAGGGGGCCCAGGCCTACGAGCAGTACTTC.

This clone has only a few counts. The rearrangement joins TRBV19 to TRBJ2-3, with unresolved D. The CDR3 is 15 residues long. In germline, CDR1 is LNHDA, CDR2 SQIVND (reference sequence). Trimming left V 5 bases short and J 2 bases short, with 14 bases between. In nucleotides, the CDR3 is TGTGCCAGTAGTCCACAGACTCCCATCACAGATACGCAGTATTTT. Translating gives CASSPQTPITDTQYF.

The chain links TRBV10-3 to TRBJ1-4; TRBD1 is a possible D gene (5 bases). CDR3 length: 16 residues. The germline V gene has CDR1 ENHRY and CDR2 SYGVKD. The V end was cut by 0 bases, the J end by 0 bases, with 8 bases between. Here the CDR3 reads CAISESRATTNEKLFF. The CDR3 DNA is TGTGCCATCAGTGAGTCCAGGGCCACAACTAATGAAAAACTGTTTTTT.

The V gene is TRBV5-4, the J gene TRBJ1-1; TRBD1 might be the D (6 bases). Germline V CDR1 and CDR2: SGHNT, YYREEE (reference sequence). This CDR3 contains 15 residues. Trimming left V 4 bases short and J 0 bases short, with 13 bases between. CDR3 sequence (DNA): TGTGCCAGCAGCCTACAGGGACCTATGAACACTGAAGCTTTCTTT. This encodes CASSLQGPMNTEAFF. Variable domain in full (rest from reference TRBV5-4 and TRBJ1-1): ETGVTQSPTHLIKTRGQQVTLRCSSQSGHNTVSWYQQALGQGPQFIFQYYREEENGRGNFPPRFSGLQFPNYSSELNVNALELDDSALYLCASSLQGPMNTEAFFGQGTRLTVV.

The chain joins TRBV28 to TRBJ2-7; TRBD1 is a possible D gene (6 bases). The CDR3 consists of 12 residues. Trimming stripped 7 bases from V and 6 bases from J, with 13 bases between. Germline CDR1 reads MDHEN; CDR2 reads SYDVKM. CDR3 amino acids: CASTASQGEQYF. For the CDR3, the DNA is TGTGCCAGCACCGCCTCACAGGGCGAGCAGTACTTC.

The V gene is TRBV11-2, the J gene TRBJ2-3; possible D gene TRBD2, 6 bases. Germline V gene lookup returns CDR1 SGHAT and CDR2 FQNNGV. With 4 bases removed from V and 0 bases from J, the gap between germline ends came to 11 bases. The CDR3 runs to 15 residues. The DNA for the CDR3 is TGTGCCAGCAGCTCCCCCGGGACTAGCACAGATACGCAGTATTTT. Protein product: CASSSPGTSTDTQYF.

The chain joins TRBV21-1 to TRBJ2-1; TRBD2 is the table's D call and was not checked against the DNA. TRBV21-1 is labeled a pseudogene. The length of the CDR3 is 18 residues. The CDR3 reads CASSKKSTRSGRLHEQFF. In DNA form, the CDR3 reads TGTGCCAGCAGCAAAAAATCGACTAGGTCGGGCCGTCTGCATGAGCAGTTCTTC.

This clone was seen a single time. The V and J genes are TRBV10-3 and TRBJ1-2, with D tentatively TRBD1 (5 bases). With 0 bases removed from V and 2 bases from J, the gap between germline ends came to 13 bases. CDR3 size: 16 residues. Germline assignment: CDR1 ENHRY and CDR2 SYGVKD. In DNA, the CDR3 is TGTGCCATCAGTGAGTCTCCCAGGGTGGGGAACTATGGCTACACCTTC. Translating gives CAISESPRVGNYGYTF.

In nucleotides, the CDR3 is TGCAGCCTTTGGGGGGGACAGCACCAAGAGACCCAGTACTTC. This sequence encodes CSLWGGQHQETQYF. This chain links TRBV29-1 with TRBJ2-5, with D perhaps matching TRBD1 or TRBD2 (7 bases each). CDR1 and CDR2 (germline): SQVTM, ANQGSEA. The CDR3 totals 14 residues. Trimming took off 8 bases at V and 0 bases at J, with 16 bases between the two ends. Variable domain in full (rest from reference TRBV29-1 and TRBJ2-5): SAVISQKPSRDICQRGTSLTIQCQVDSQVTMMFWYRQQPGQSLTLIATANQGSEATYESGFVIDKFPISRPNLTFSTLTVSNMSPEDSSIYLCSLWGGQHQETQYFGPGTRLLVL.

The chain combines TRBV5-1 with TRBJ1-5; perhaps TRBD1 as D (6 bases). CDR3 length: 15 amino acids. V lost 0 bases, J lost 7 bases, and 14 bases lay in between. Per the germline V gene, CDR1 is SGHRS and CDR2 is YFSETQ. The CDR3 DNA follows: TGCGCCAGCAGCTTGGAGGGGGGGCCGGGGCAGCCCCAGCATTTT. Amino acids: CASSLEGGPGQPQHF. Variable domain in full (rest from reference TRBV5-1 and TRBJ1-5): KAGVTQTPRYLIKTRGQQVTLSCSPISGHRSVSWYQQTPGQGLQFLFEYFSETQRNKGNFPGRFSGRQFSNSRSEMNVSTLELGDSALYLCASSLEGGPGQPQHFGDGTRLSIL.

This clone occurred once. The chain is built from TRBV7-2 and TRBJ1-3; 8 bases align to TRBD1. The trim removed 2 bases at V and 0 bases at J, leaving 6 bases unmatched. Germline V gene lookup returns CDR1 SGHTA and CDR2 FQGNSA. CDR3 length: 17 residues. CDR3 nucleotides: TGTGCCAGCAGCTTAAGAGCAGGGGGCTCCTCTGGAAACACCATATATTTT. Translated: CASSLRAGGSSGNTIYF. Using reference TRBV7-2 and TRBJ1-3 for the parts outside the CDR3, the full variable domain is GAGVSQSPSNKVTEKGKDVELRCDPISGHTALYWYRQSLGQGLEFLIYFQGNSAPDKSGLPSDRFSAERTGGSVSTLTIQRTQQEDSAVYLCASSLRAGGSSGNTIYFGEGSWLTVV.

The genes are TRBV5-4 and TRBJ2-3; either TRBD1 or TRBD2 may fit D (6 bases each). This CDR3 comprises 17 residues. In germline, CDR1 is SGHNT, CDR2 YYREEE (reference sequence). The ends were cut back, 0 bases at V and 1 base at J, with 15 bases in the middle. The CDR3 nucleotides read TGTGCCAGCAGCTTGGAGGCGGGACATACTGGCACAGATACGCAGTATTTT. As protein: CASSLEAGHTGTDTQYF.

This sequence joins TRBV7-3 and TRBJ1-5; D unclear. CDR3 length: 13 amino acids. V gave up 5 bases and J gave up 4 bases, with 9 bases separating them. From germline, CDR1 is SGHTA and CDR2 FQGTGA. Here the CDR3 DNA reads TGTGCCAGCAGCCTAGAACAGAATCAGCCCCAGCATTTT. Protein product: CASSLEQNQPQHF.

This rearrangement joins TRBV7-4 to TRBJ2-7; no firm D call. This CDR3 has 15 amino acids. Germline loops: CDR1 SGHVT, CDR2 SQSDAQ. Trimming pared 0 bases from V and 0 bases from J, leaving 9 bases between. The CDR3 sequence is CASSLASRSSYEQYF. The CDR3 nucleotides read TGTGCCAGCAGCTTAGCCTCACGGAGCTCCTACGAGCAGTACTTC.

The rearrangement joins TRBV9 to TRBJ2-7; either TRBD1 or TRBD2 may fit D (5 bases each). Between the trimmed V and J ends, which lost 4 bases and 3 bases, there was a span of 14 bases. This CDR3 has 14 amino acids. Germline-derived CDR1 and CDR2 are SGDLS and YYNGEE. The CDR3 DNA is TGTGCCAGCAGCCCGGGGACGCCAGACTACGAGCAGTACTTC. This encodes CASSPGTPDYEQYF.

The chain employs TRBV7-8 and TRBJ2-3; D perhaps matches TRBD1 (6 bases). This CDR3 contains 13 residues. Trimming pared 4 bases from V and 12 bases from J, leaving 17 bases between. Germline loops: CDR1 SGHVS, CDR2 FQNEAQ. The CDR3: CASSSAGATKQYF. Written as DNA, the CDR3 is TGTGCCAGCAGCTCCGCAGGGGCTACCAAACAGTATTTT.

This chain connects TRBV18 to TRBJ2-3; 12 bases are a match to TRBD2. The CDR3 spans 15 residues. After removal of 5 bases from V and 6 bases from J, the junction contained 6 bases not matched to a gene. Germline loops: CDR1 KGHSH, CDR2 LQKENI. CDR3 nucleotides: TGTGCCAGCTCAAAGACTAGCGGGAGCCCTGATACGCAGTATTTT. Translated: CASSKTSGSPDTQYF.

The gene calls are TRBV7-9 and TRBJ2-3, with TRBD2 matching over 10 bases. V dropped 5 bases and J dropped 2; count of bases not matched to a gene: 7. This CDR3 has 16 residues. Per germline, CDR1 SEHNR and CDR2 FQNEAQ (reference sequence). This CDR3 is CASSLLAGADTDTQYF. The CDR3, as DNA: TGTGCCAGCAGCCTTCTAGCGGGAGCGGACACAGATACGCAGTATTTT. Drawing the rest from reference TRBV7-9 and TRBJ2-3, the complete variable domain is DTGVSQNPRHKITKRGQNVTFRCDPISEHNRLYWYRQTLGQGPEFLTYFQNEAQLEKSRLLSDRFSAERPKGSFSTLEIQRTEQGDSAMYLCASSLLAGADTDTQYFGPGTRLTVL.

The chain has TRBV2 and TRBJ1-4; D remains unclear. The CDR3 is 13 residues long. V lost 7 bases to trimming and J lost 6 bases, with 12 bases between them. CDR1 and CDR2 from the germline V gene are SNHLY and FYNNEI. This CDR3 reads CASTRLIYEKLFF. CDR3 bases: TGTGCCAGCACTCGCCTGATATATGAAAAACTGTTTTTT. The whole variable domain, filled in from reference TRBV2 and TRBJ1-4, reads EPEVTQTPSHQVTQMGQEVILRCVPISNHLYFYWYRQILGQKVEFLVSFYNNEISEKSEIFDDQFSVERPDGSNFTLKIRSTKLEDSAMYFCASTRLIYEKLFFGSGTQLSVL.

This chain connects TRBV9 to TRBJ2-3, with D hard to call. Germline loops: CDR1 SGDLS, CDR2 YYNGEE. The CDR3 totals 14 residues. Trimming shortened V by 2 bases and J by 0 bases, and 7 bases separated the two germline ends. CDR3: CASSVSASTDTQYF. The CDR3 DNA sequence: TGTGCCAGCAGCGTCTCAGCAAGCACAGATACGCAGTATTTT.

The rearrangement links TRBV28 to TRBJ1-2; D unclear. The CDR3 contains 11 residues. Germline CDR1 reads MDHEN; CDR2 reads SYDVKM. V was trimmed by 4 bases and J by 7 bases, leaving 7 bases between them. CDR3 sequence (DNA): TGTGCCAGCAGTTGGGCTGGTGGCTACACCTTC. It is translated as CASSWAGGYTF.

The genes are TRBV7-9 and TRBJ1-1, with TRBD1 identical over 9 bases. The CDR3 loop spans 15 amino acids. Germline CDR1 is SEHNR and CDR2 is FQNEAQ (reference sequence). The J segment lost 5 bases and the V segment lost 3 bases, leaving 7 bases of the junction unmatched. CDR3 residues: CASSFETGGRTEAFF. DNA of the CDR3: TGTGCCAGCAGCTTCGAGACAGGGGGGAGGACTGAAGCTTTCTTT.

CDR3 protein: CASSSGRTSGIAYEQYF. CDR3 DNA: TGTGCCAGCAGCTCAGGGAGGACTAGCGGCATTGCCTACGAGCAGTACTTC. The chain combines TRBV7-2 with TRBJ2-7; 10 nucleotides agree with TRBD2. CDR3 length: 17 amino acids. The germline CDR1 and CDR2 sequences are SGHTA and FQGNSA. The ends lost 4 bases at V and 2 bases at J; junction bases unmatched: 11. Variable domain in full (rest from reference TRBV7-2 and TRBJ2-7): GAGVSQSPSNKVTEKGKDVELRCDPISGHTALYWYRQSLGQGLEFLIYFQGNSAPDKSGLPSDRFSAERTGGSVSTLTIQRTQQEDSAVYLCASSSGRTSGIAYEQYFGPGTRLTVT.

To note about this clone: The junction shows a germline mismatch at one end, possibly a read error. The chain combines TRBV7-7 with TRBJ2-7; D gene ambiguous. Germline CDR1 and CDR2: SSHAT and FNYEAQ (reference sequence). The CDR3 consists of 15 residues. CDR3 loop: CASSLTVKQANEQYF. As DNA, the CDR3 is TGTGCTAGCAGCTTAACCGTCAAGCAGGCCAACGAGCAGTACTTC.

V and J are TRBV29-1 and TRBJ1-1, with D possibly TRBD1 on 6 matching bases. The CDR3 runs to 13 residues. From germline, CDR1 is SQVTM and CDR2 ANQGSEA. V lost 7 bases to trimming and J lost 0 bases, with 12 bases between them. The CDR3 sequence is CSAKDRLNTEAFF. The CDR3 coding sequence is TGCAGCGCTAAGGACAGACTGAACACTGAAGCTTTCTTT.

This clone has only one observation. This chain uses TRBV11-1 with TRBJ2-3; possible D gene TRBD1, 5 bases. Germline values: CDR1 SGHAT, CDR2 FQDESV (reference sequence). The CDR3 runs to 15 residues. V lost 1 base to trimming and J lost 2 bases, with 10 bases between them. CDR3 sequence reads: CASSLVQGNTDTQYF. CDR3 bases: TGTGCCAGCAGCTTAGTTCAGGGTAACACAGATACGCAGTATTTT.

Notes on this clone: One end of the junction fails to match germline, which may point to a read error. The J gene is TRBJ2-7, the V gene TRBV7-7; D gene uncertain. CDR3 length equals 15 residues. CDR1 and CDR2 (germline): SSHAT, FNYEAQ (reference sequence). CDR3 region: CASSPQTGFSYEQYF. The CDR3 DNA reads TGTGCTAGCAGCCCTCAAACCGGGTTTTCCTACGAGCAGTACTTC.

The rearrangement joins TRBV6-6 to TRBJ1-2, with TRBD1 as a possible D gene (6 bases). Germline V CDR1 and CDR2: MNHNY, SVGAGI (reference sequence). Trimming stripped 6 bases from V and 0 bases from J, with 8 bases between. The CDR3 is 13 amino acids. CDR3 sequence: CASREGANYGYTF. The CDR3 DNA is TGTGCCAGCAGGGAGGGGGCTAACTATGGCTACACCTTC.

The chain links TRBV27 to TRBJ1-2, with a weak D call TRBD1 (5 bases). The CDR3 loop spans 16 amino acids. The germline CDR1 and CDR2 sequences are MNHEY and SMNVEV (reference sequence). The V and J ends lost 8 bases and 4 bases respectively, with 23 bases between them. DNA of the CDR3: TGTGCCAGCGGAAGCGGGACTGGGGGGGGACTCTATGGCTACACCTTC. Its translation: CASGSGTGGGLYGYTF.